Listed here are 30 T cell receptor beta chains from one sample, sequenced in a study of cytomegalovirus exposure and HLA in healthy donors. This PCR relied on a set of 60 Vbeta primers and 13 Jbeta primers. Some clones are missing from TCRdb's copy, which holds only in-frame ones; the method was immunoSEQ multiplex PCR. The sample yields 250,000 to 350,000 clones, just over 85% seen once. The sequencing sample was made of PBMCs. The source of these receptors is a man between 40 and 49 years old in good health and CMV-seropositive.

The V gene is TRBV7-9, the J gene TRBJ2-1, with a possible D match to TRBD2 (6 bases). CDR1 and CDR2 (germline): SEHNR, FQNEAQ (reference sequence). This CDR3 is 15 amino acids long. V lost 4 bases to trimming and J lost 3 bases, with 13 bases between them. Here the CDR3 DNA reads TGTGCCAGCAGCTCCGTAAAGGGACTCTACAATGAGCAGTTCTTC. Protein sequence: CASSSVKGLYNEQFF.

The chain combines TRBV27 with TRBJ2-5, with 7 nucleotides matching TRBD2. This CDR3 has 15 residues. Germline V gene lookup returns CDR1 MNHEY and CDR2 SMNVEV (reference sequence). The ends lost 3 bases at V and 4 bases at J; junction bases unmatched: 8. CDR3 coding DNA: TGTGCCAGCAGTTTCGGGCTAGCGGTGGGAGAGACCCAGTACTTC. Translating gives CASSFGLAVGETQYF.

V is TRBV27 and J is TRBJ2-1; D is uncertain. The CDR3 runs to 15 residues. V dropped 5 bases and J dropped 0 bases, with 11 bases sitting between them. Germline loops: CDR1 MNHEY, CDR2 SMNVEV (reference sequence). As DNA, the CDR3 is TGTGCCAGCAGTCCCCCCCCGAGCTCCTACAATGAGCAGTTCTTC. Translation gives CASSPPPSSYNEQFF.

The rearrangement uses TRBV5-6 and TRBJ2-1, with D uncertain. Trimming removed 7 bases at V and 1 base at J, with 12 bases between. The germline CDR1 and CDR2 sequences are SGHDT and YYEEEE. The length of the CDR3 is 14 residues. This CDR3 is CASSLEKSYNEQFF. CDR3 nucleotide sequence: TGTGCCAGCTCCCTAGAAAAGTCCTACAATGAGCAGTTCTTC.

The chain employs TRBV27 and TRBJ1-5; 7 bases fit TRBD1. The CDR3 loop spans 15 amino acids. Unmatched junction bases numbered 7, after V lost 5 bases and J lost 3 bases. Germline lookup yields CDR1 MNHEY and CDR2 SMNVEV (reference sequence). CDR3 region: CASSLQGDPNQPQHF. The CDR3 DNA is TGTGCCAGCAGTCTCCAGGGGGACCCCAATCAGCCCCAGCATTTT.

The chain carries TRBV5-6 and TRBJ1-4; D is uncertain. This CDR3 is built from 13 residues. Germline-derived CDR1 and CDR2 are SGHDT and YYEEEE. V was pared by 4 bases and J by 9 bases, with 13 bases between. The DNA for the CDR3 is TGTGCCAGCAGCACCGCTCTCACTCAAAAACTGTTTTTT. This codes for CASSTALTQKLFF.

The V and J genes are TRBV4-1 and TRBJ1-2; D is unclear. Trimming stripped 2 bases from V and 8 bases from J, with 12 bases between. There are 13 residues in the CDR3. Germline V gene sequence: CDR1 MGHRA, CDR2 YSYEKL. In nucleotides, the CDR3 is TGCGCCAGCAGCCAATTAGGAGCGGGAGGCTACACCTTC. Translation gives CASSQLGAGGYTF.

This chain connects TRBV19 to TRBJ2-5; the match to TRBD2 covers 7 bases. The CDR3 covers 16 residues. Germline values: CDR1 LNHDA, CDR2 SQIVND (reference sequence). V gave up 0 bases and J gave up 5 bases; unmatched junction bases: 9. The CDR3 region has the DNA TGTGCCAGTAGTATAGAGGGCGGGAGAGACTGGGAGACCCAGTACTTC. Protein sequence: CASSIEGGRDWETQYF.

As for this clone: An end of the junction differs from the germline gene, which may be a read error. The rearrangement links TRBV7-7 to TRBJ2-1, with 8 bases matching TRBD2. Per the germline V gene, CDR1 is SSHAT and CDR2 is FNYEAQ (reference sequence). The CDR3 contains 16 residues. The CDR3 region is CASSLRLARAYNKQFF. CDR3 bases: TGTGCTAGCAGTCTTAGACTAGCGAGAGCCTACAATAAGCAGTTCTTC.

The count of this clone is one. This chain uses TRBV29-1 with TRBJ2-7; TRBD2 aligns across 11 bases. V dropped 6 bases and J dropped 2; count of bases not matched to a gene: 9. The germline CDR1 and CDR2 sequences are SQVTM and ANQGSEA. The CDR3 has 15 residues. The CDR3 here is CSVGPGLADPYEQYF. The CDR3 nucleotides read TGCAGCGTGGGCCCGGGACTAGCGGACCCCTACGAGCAGTACTTC.

This sequence joins TRBV19 and TRBJ2-3; 15 bases fit TRBD2. With 0 bases clipped from V and 4 bases from J, the junction kept 8 bases outside the gene matches. CDR1 and CDR2 from the germline V gene are LNHDA and SQIVND (reference sequence). The CDR3 covers 19 residues. CDR3 coding DNA: TGTGCCAGTAGTATAGATCTATCGGGACTAGCGGGAGGATCAGATACGCAGTATTTT. The encoded protein is CASSIDLSGLAGGSDTQYF.

This clone was detected a few times. This chain connects TRBV5-1 to TRBJ1-2; TRBD1 is a possible D gene (6 bases). V was shortened by 0 bases and J by 6 bases, with 12 bases between the two germline ends. The CDR3 consists of 14 residues. CDR1 and CDR2 from the germline V gene are SGHRS and YFSETQ. The CDR3 sequence: CASSLGSGAHGYTF. CDR3 DNA sequence: TGCGCCAGCAGCTTGGGGTCAGGGGCGCATGGCTACACCTTC.

In this sample, this clone turned up once. Relative to the germline gene, one junction end is altered; a read error may explain this. The rearrangement links TRBV4-2 to TRBJ2-7, with 8 bases fitting TRBD2. Germline V gene lookup returns CDR1 LGHNA and CDR2 YNFKEQ. The CDR3 has 15 residues. CDR3 sequence (DNA): TGTGCCAGCAGCCACCGGAGCGGGAGCTCCCACGAGCAGTACTTC. Its translation is CASSHRSGSSHEQYF.

This clone appeared once. The chain recombines TRBV7-6 with TRBJ2-2, with D possibly TRBD1 on 5 matching bases. Germline assignment: CDR1 SGHVS and CDR2 FNYEAQ. Between the trimmed V and J ends, which lost 1 base and 4 bases, there was a span of 10 bases. This CDR3 has 15 residues. The chain's CDR3 is CASSLVSRATGELFF. In nucleotides, the CDR3 is TGTGCCAGCAGCTTAGTATCCAGGGCCACCGGGGAGCTGTTTTTT.

The chain has TRBV7-3 and TRBJ2-1; 8 nucleotides align to TRBD1. The germline CDR1 and CDR2 sequences are SGHTA and FQGTGA. Unmatched junction bases numbered 3, after V lost 5 bases and J lost 0 bases. The CDR3 extends over 15 amino acids. The CDR3 nucleotides are TGTGCCAGCAGCAATGGACAGGGCTCCTACAATGAGCAGTTCTTC. Amino acid sequence: CASSNGQGSYNEQFF.

Turning to this clone: The junction departs from germline at one end; a sequencing error may be responsible. Different DNA sequences within this sample yield the same CDR3. The V and J genes are TRBV28 and TRBJ2-7, with D perhaps TRBD1 (6 bases). The CDR3 contains 17 residues. Germline V gene lookup returns CDR1 MDHEN and CDR2 SYDVKM. CDR3 region: CASSLGALGASGYEQYF. The CDR3 bases are TGTGCCAGCAGTTTGGGGGCCCTAGGGGCCTCCGGGTACGAGCAGTACTTT.

The chain uses TRBV6-6 and TRBJ1-5; D ambiguous. V was trimmed by 0 bases and J by 4 bases, leaving 7 bases between them. Germline values: CDR1 MNHNY, CDR2 SVGAGI (reference sequence). The CDR3 loop spans 14 amino acids. DNA for the CDR3: TGTGCCAGCAGTTACTCGGGAGCAAATCAGCCCCAGCATTTT. It yields the protein CASSYSGANQPQHF.

The chain uses TRBV27 and TRBJ2-2; tentatively, D is TRBD2 (6 bases). The CDR3 covers 15 residues. In germline, CDR1 is MNHEY, CDR2 SMNVEV (reference sequence). The germline V and J ends were trimmed by 2 bases and 5 bases, with 12 bases remaining between them. CDR3 protein: CASSLQLAGTGELFF. The CDR3 DNA reads as TGTGCCAGCAGTTTACAACTAGCTGGGACCGGGGAGCTGTTTTTT.

The chain is built from TRBV30 and TRBJ1-2; a weak D match, TRBD1 (5 bases). The CDR3 runs to 14 residues. Germline CDR1 and CDR2: GTSNPN and SVGIG (reference sequence). Deletions cut 5 bases from V and 4 bases from J, with 17 bases between. The CDR3 bases are TGTGCCTGGGCTCCCTCTGGGGCTTTCTATGGCTACACCTTC. Protein sequence: CAWAPSGAFYGYTF.

The V and J genes are TRBV6-6 and TRBJ2-5, with 9 bases that match TRBD1. From germline, CDR1 is MNHNY and CDR2 SVGAGI (reference sequence). There are 16 residues in the CDR3. The ends lost 0 bases at V and 7 bases at J; junction bases unmatched: 9. The chain's CDR3 is CASSYSRRTGDGTQYF. The CDR3 nucleotides are TGTGCCAGCAGTTACTCTAGGAGGACAGGGGATGGGACCCAGTACTTC.

This chain links TRBV11-3 with TRBJ2-1, with 8 bases lining up with TRBD1. This CDR3 region has 15 residues. Germline V gene lookup returns CDR1 SGHNT and CDR2 YENEEA. Trimming removed 1 base from V and 3 bases from J; junction bases left unmatched: 2. The CDR3 sequence is CASSLAGQGYNEQFF. The CDR3, as DNA: TGTGCCAGCAGCTTAGCTGGACAGGGCTACAATGAGCAGTTCTTC.

The chain recombines TRBV9 with TRBJ2-2; D is possibly TRBD1 (5 bases). The V gene's germline CDR1 is SGDLS and CDR2 YYNGEE. Trimming removed 4 bases at V and 0 bases at J, with 13 bases between. The CDR3 extends over 16 amino acids. The CDR3 loop reads CASSLRQSANTGELFF. In DNA form, the CDR3 reads TGTGCCAGCAGCCTCCGACAGAGCGCGAACACCGGGGAGCTGTTTTTT.

This sequence joins TRBV28 and TRBJ2-7, with D tentatively TRBD1 (5 bases). This CDR3 spans 13 amino acids. Germline assignment: CDR1 MDHEN and CDR2 SYDVKM. Trimming took 5 bases from V and 5 from J, leaving 13 bases between them. CDR3: CASSPPDSHEQYF. The CDR3 nucleotides read TGTGCCAGCAGTCCCCCAGACAGCCACGAGCAGTACTTC.

The chain carries TRBV29-1 and TRBJ2-7; TRBD2 agrees at 10 bases. The germline CDR1 and CDR2 sequences are SQVTM and ANQGSEA. Unmatched junction bases numbered 9, after V lost 3 bases and J lost 7 bases. This CDR3 has 14 residues. The CDR3 loop is CSVDLTSGTREQYF. In DNA form, the CDR3 reads TGCAGCGTTGATCTTACTAGCGGGACTCGAGAGCAGTACTTC.

In DNA, the CDR3 is TGTGCCAGCAGTGACTGGACTAGCGGGAGGTTTCACCTCTCCTACAATGAGCAGTTCTTC. Protein: CASSDWTSGRFHLSYNEQFF. J is TRBJ2-1 and V is TRBV2, with 14 bases lining up with TRBD2. Germline V gene lookup returns CDR1 SNHLY and CDR2 FYNNEI. This CDR3 comprises 20 residues. V shed 3 bases and J 0 bases; nucleotides not matched to a gene: 10. Full variable domain (missing parts from reference TRBV2 and TRBJ2-1): EPEVTQTPSHQVTQMGQEVILRCVPISNHLYFYWYRQILGQKVEFLVSFYNNEISEKSEIFDDQFSVERPDGSNFTLKIRSTKLEDSAMYFCASSDWTSGRFHLSYNEQFFGPGTRLTVL.

The V and J genes are TRBV5-1 and TRBJ2-7, with D unclear. CDR3 length equals 12 residues. Germline loops: CDR1 SGHRS, CDR2 YFSETQ. V shed 2 bases and J shed 2 bases, with 5 bases lying between them. The CDR3 protein is CASSLTAYEQYF. CDR3 coding DNA: TGCGCCAGCAGCTTAACAGCCTACGAGCAGTACTTC.

The V and J genes are TRBV2 and TRBJ1-1; the D gene is possibly TRBD1 (5 bases). The V gene's germline CDR1 is SNHLY and CDR2 FYNNEI. The CDR3 covers 16 residues. Trimming took off 4 bases at V and 1 base at J, with 16 bases between the two ends. The CDR3 here is CASSGVEGAANTEAFF. CDR3 bases: TGTGCCAGCAGTGGCGTAGAAGGGGCTGCGAACACTGAAGCTTTCTTT.

The chain is built from TRBV28 and TRBJ2-2; 10 bases are a match to TRBD2. Germline V lookup: CDR1 MDHEN, CDR2 SYDVKM. Losses at the gene ends were 7 bases for V and 4 bases for J; bases not matched to a gene: 21. The CDR3 is made up of 20 amino acids. CDR3 bases: TGTGCCAGCACCCCAACCATGGTAGCGGGAGGACCCAATAGCACCGGGGAGCTGTTTTTT. Translated, it gives CASTPTMVAGGPNSTGELFF.

The chain links TRBV6-5 to TRBJ2-3; 10 nucleotides line up with TRBD2. In germline, CDR1 is MNHEY, CDR2 SVGAGI. This CDR3 region has 14 residues. Trimming took 8 bases from V and 4 from J; bases not matched to a gene: 6. Here the CDR3 DNA reads TGTGCCAGCGGCCGAGCGGGGGGGGCAGATACGCAGTATTTT. It codes for CASGRAGGADTQYF.

The chain recombines TRBV18 with TRBJ2-7; D is unclear. Trimming removed 4 bases at V and 4 bases at J, with 14 bases between. Germline CDR1 reads KGHSH; CDR2 reads LQKENI. This CDR3 is 14 amino acids long. The chain's CDR3 is CASSQLPTHYEQYF. The DNA for the CDR3 is TGTGCCAGCTCACAACTCCCAACCCATTACGAGCAGTACTTC.